The 10 T cell receptor beta chains below all came from one sample that was sequenced in a study of blood T cell repertoires in COVID-19. Only in-frame clones appear in the TCRdb table, and some are missing; sequencing was by immunoSEQ multiplex PCR. This table has some 250,000 clones, around 80% appearing once. Sequencing input: peripheral blood. The receptors derive from a man aged 40-55 years with active or convalescent COVID-19.

The gene calls are TRBV6-5 and TRBJ2-3, with 7 bases aligning to TRBD1. The CDR3 spans 15 residues. Germline loops: CDR1 MNHEY, CDR2 SVGAGI. Trimming removed 2 bases from V and 1 base from J; junction bases left unmatched: 3. CDR3 residues: CASSYGGQGTDTQYF. Written as DNA, the CDR3 is TGTGCCAGCAGTTACGGCGGACAGGGCACAGATACGCAGTATTTT.

The chain uses TRBV25-1 and TRBJ1-5, with 7 bases matching TRBD1. Germline CDR1 and CDR2: MGHDK and SYGVNS. The CDR3 contains 17 residues. J gave up 2 bases and V 3 bases, and 10 bases lay outside the gene matches. The CDR3, as DNA: TGTGCCAGCAGTGATTCCACAGGGGATTGGGGCAATCAGCCCCAGCATTTT. Encoded protein: CASSDSTGDWGNQPQHF.

The V gene is TRBV6-5, the J gene TRBJ2-3, with TRBD1 matching 8 bases. J lost 3 bases, V lost 6 bases, and 8 bases had no gene match. The CDR3 runs to 15 residues. Per germline, CDR1 MNHEY and CDR2 SVGAGI. The CDR3 DNA reads TGTGCCAGCAGCCTAACAGGGGGTGAGACAGATACGCAGTATTTT. Its protein is CASSLTGGETDTQYF.

This sequence joins TRBV2 and TRBJ2-1; 9 bases line up with TRBD2. The ends lost 4 bases at V and 8 bases at J; junction bases unmatched: 12. The CDR3 sequence is 16 residues long. Germline values: CDR1 SNHLY, CDR2 FYNNEI. CDR3 bases: TGTGCCAGCAGTGCCGGGACTAGCCTCGTTCTCGATGAGCAGTTCTTC. This translates into CASSAGTSLVLDEQFF.

The V and J genes are TRBV7-2 and TRBJ1-1, with 9 bases fitting TRBD1. This CDR3 is 18 amino acids long. CDR1 and CDR2 from the germline V gene are SGHTA and FQGNSA. After removal of 5 bases from V and 3 bases from J, the junction contained 16 bases not matched to a gene. CDR3: CASSQGAGTGLRDTEAFF. DNA of the CDR3: TGTGCCAGCAGCCAGGGGGCCGGGACAGGGCTCCGCGACACTGAAGCTTTCTTT.

The V call is TRBV10-3, the J call TRBJ1-5; TRBD1 matches 9 bases. Trimming took 6 bases from V and 2 from J; bases not matched to a gene: 5. This CDR3 spans 15 amino acids. The germline V gene encodes CDR1 ENHRY and CDR2 SYGVKD. For the CDR3, the DNA is TGTGCCATCAGGGGACAGGGAGGAGGCAATCAGCCCCAGCATTTT. It yields the protein CAIRGQGGGNQPQHF.

This chain's CDR3 is CASRGSPASGYTF. CDR3 DNA: TGTGCCAGCAGAGGGTCGCCTGCTAGCGGCTACACCTTC. This sequence joins TRBV2 and TRBJ1-2, with D unclear. CDR3 length: 13 residues. Trimming removed 6 bases at V and 8 bases at J, with 16 bases between. CDR1 SNHLY and CDR2 FYNNEI come from the germline V gene.

J is TRBJ1-3 and V is TRBV19, with D hard to call. The V end lost 6 bases, the J end lost 1 base, and 10 bases lay between the germline ends. This CDR3 has 14 residues. Germline CDR1 is LNHDA and CDR2 is SQIVND (reference sequence). CDR3 amino acids: CASRTGSSGNTIYF. For the CDR3, the DNA is TGTGCCAGTAGGACGGGGAGTTCTGGAAACACCATATATTTT.

The V and J genes are TRBV30 and TRBJ1-6; D gene unclear. The V end was cut by 3 bases, the J end by 14 bases, with 11 bases between. This CDR3 contains 11 residues. Germline V gives CDR1 GTSNPN, CDR2 SVGIG (reference sequence). DNA of the CDR3: TGTGCCTGGAGGGGGAGTGGGGCCCTCCACTTT. It encodes CAWRGSGALHF.

The rearrangement joins TRBV27 to TRBJ2-1; 7 nucleotides line up with TRBD2. CDR1 MNHEY and CDR2 SMNVEV come from the germline V gene (reference sequence). V shed 2 bases and J 1 base; nucleotides not matched to a gene: 5. CDR3 length: 16 residues. CDR3 nucleotide sequence: TGTGCCAGCAGTTTAGGGAGCGGGGCGTCCTACAATGAGCAGTTCTTC. Its protein product is CASSLGSGASYNEQFF.